This TCR beta chain was retrieved from a study of cytomegalovirus exposure and HLA in healthy donors. Both 60 Vbeta primers and 13 Jbeta primers went into the PCR. The protocol was immunoSEQ multiplex PCR, while the TCRdb copy is restricted to in-frame clones and leaves out a portion. The sample shows under 200,000 clones, roughly 75% of them seen only once. Trimming pared 8 bases from V and 6 bases from J, leaving 17 bases between. The germline gives CDR1 MNHNS, CDR2 SASEGT. The CDR3 contains 14 residues. This sequence originates from a woman in her forties or fifties in good health and CMV-seropositive. This chain uses TRBV6-1 with TRBJ1-5, with a possible D match to TRBD1 (6 bases). Sequences were obtained from PBMCs. In DNA form, the CDR3 reads TGTGCCAGCGAGTTGACAGGTGGTTTTCAGCCCCAGCATTTT. It specifies CASELTGGFQPQHF.